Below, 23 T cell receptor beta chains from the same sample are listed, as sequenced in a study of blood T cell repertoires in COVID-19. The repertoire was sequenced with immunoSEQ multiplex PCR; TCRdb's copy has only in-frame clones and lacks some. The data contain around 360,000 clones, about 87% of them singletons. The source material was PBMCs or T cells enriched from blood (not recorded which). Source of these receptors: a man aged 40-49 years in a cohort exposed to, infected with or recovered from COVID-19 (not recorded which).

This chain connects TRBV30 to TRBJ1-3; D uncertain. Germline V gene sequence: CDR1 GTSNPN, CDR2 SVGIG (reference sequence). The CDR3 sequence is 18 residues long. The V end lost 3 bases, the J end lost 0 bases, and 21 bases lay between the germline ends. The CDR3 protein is CAWRRGSFGPSSGNTIYF. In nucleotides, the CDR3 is TGTGCCTGGAGGAGAGGGTCCTTCGGGCCGAGCTCTGGAAACACCATATATTTT.

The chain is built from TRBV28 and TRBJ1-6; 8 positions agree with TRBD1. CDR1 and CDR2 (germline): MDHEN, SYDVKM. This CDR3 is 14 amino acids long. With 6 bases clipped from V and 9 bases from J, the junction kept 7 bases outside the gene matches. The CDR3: CASSSGTGTSPLHF. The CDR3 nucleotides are TGTGCCAGCAGCTCCGGGACAGGAACTTCACCCCTCCACTTT.

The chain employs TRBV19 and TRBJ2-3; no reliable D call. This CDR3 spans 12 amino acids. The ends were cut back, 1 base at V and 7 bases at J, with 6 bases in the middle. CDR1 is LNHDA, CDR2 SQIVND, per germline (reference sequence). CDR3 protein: CASSIAGYTQYF. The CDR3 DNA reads TGTGCCAGTAGTATAGCCGGGTATACGCAGTATTTT.

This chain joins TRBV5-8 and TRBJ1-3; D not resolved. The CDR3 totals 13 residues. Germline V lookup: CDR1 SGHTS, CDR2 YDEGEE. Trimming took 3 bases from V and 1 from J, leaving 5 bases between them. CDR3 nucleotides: TGTGCCAGCAGCTCGTCGTCTGGAAACACCATATATTTT. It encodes CASSSSSGNTIYF.

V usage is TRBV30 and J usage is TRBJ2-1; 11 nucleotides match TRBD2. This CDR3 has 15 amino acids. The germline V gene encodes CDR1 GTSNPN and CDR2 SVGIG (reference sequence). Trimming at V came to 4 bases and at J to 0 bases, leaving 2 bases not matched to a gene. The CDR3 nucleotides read TGTGCCTGGACTAGCGGGGGGAGCTCCTACAATGAGCAGTTCTTC. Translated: CAWTSGGSSYNEQFF.

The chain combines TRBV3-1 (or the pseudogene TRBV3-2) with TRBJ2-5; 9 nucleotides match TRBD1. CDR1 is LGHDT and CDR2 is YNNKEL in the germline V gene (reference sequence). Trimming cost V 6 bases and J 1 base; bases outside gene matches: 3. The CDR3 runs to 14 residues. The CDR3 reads CASSNRGRQETQYF. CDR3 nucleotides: TGTGCCAGCAGTAACAGGGGGCGCCAAGAGACCCAGTACTTC.

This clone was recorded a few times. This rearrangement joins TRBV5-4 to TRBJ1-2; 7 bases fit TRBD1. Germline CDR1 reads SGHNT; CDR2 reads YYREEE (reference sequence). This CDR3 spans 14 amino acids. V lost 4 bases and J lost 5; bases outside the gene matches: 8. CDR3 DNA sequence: TGTGCCAGCAGCCAAGGGACAGAGAGTTATGGCTACACCTTC. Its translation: CASSQGTESYGYTF.

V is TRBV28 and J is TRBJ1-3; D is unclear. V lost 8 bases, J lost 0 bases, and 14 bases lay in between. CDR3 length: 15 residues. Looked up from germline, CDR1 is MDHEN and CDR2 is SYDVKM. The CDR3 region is CASWQRDSSGNTIYF. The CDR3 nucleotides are TGTGCCAGCTGGCAGCGGGATTCCTCTGGAAACACCATATATTTT.

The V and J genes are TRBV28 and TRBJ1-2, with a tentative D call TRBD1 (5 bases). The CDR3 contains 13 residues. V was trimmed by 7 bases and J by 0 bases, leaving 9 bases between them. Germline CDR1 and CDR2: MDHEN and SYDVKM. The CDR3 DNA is TGTGCCAGCAAAGGGGTCGCTAACTATGGCTACACCTTC. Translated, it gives CASKGVANYGYTF.

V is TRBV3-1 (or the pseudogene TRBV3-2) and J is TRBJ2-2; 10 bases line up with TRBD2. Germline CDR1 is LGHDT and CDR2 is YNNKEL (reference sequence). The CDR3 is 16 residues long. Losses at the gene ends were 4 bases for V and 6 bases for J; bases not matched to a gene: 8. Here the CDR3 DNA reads TGTGCCAGCAGCCTCCAACGGGGGACTAGCGCCGGGGAGCTGTTTTTT. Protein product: CASSLQRGTSAGELFF.

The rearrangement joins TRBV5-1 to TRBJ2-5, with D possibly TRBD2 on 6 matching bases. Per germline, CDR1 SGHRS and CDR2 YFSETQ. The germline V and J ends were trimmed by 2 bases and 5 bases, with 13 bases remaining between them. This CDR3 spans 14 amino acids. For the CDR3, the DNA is TGCGCCAGCAGCTTCTCAGTCCGGGGGGAGACCCAGTACTTC. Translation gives CASSFSVRGETQYF.

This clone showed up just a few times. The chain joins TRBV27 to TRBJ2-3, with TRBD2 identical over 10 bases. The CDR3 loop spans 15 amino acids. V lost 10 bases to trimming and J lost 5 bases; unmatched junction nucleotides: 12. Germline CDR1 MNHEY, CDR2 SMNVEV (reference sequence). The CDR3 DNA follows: TGTGCCACAGGGGAGGTGGGACTAGCGTTAGATACGCAGTATTTT. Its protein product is CATGEVGLALDTQYF.

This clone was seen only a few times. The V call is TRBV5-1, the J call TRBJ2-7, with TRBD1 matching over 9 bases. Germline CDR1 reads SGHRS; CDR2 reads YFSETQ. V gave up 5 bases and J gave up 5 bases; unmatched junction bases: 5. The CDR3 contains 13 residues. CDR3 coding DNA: TGCGCCAGCAGTATGGACAGGGGCCACGAGCAGTACTTC. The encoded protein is CASSMDRGHEQYF.

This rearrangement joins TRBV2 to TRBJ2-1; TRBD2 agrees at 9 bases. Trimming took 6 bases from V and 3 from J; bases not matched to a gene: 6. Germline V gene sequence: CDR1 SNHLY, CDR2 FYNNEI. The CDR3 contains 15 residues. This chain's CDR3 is CASSHRLAVYNEQFF. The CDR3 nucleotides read TGTGCCAGCAGCCATCGACTAGCGGTCTACAATGAGCAGTTCTTC.

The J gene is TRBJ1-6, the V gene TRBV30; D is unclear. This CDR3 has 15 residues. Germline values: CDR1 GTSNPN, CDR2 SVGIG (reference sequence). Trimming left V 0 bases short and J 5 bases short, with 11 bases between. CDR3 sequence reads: CAWSVTGINNSPLHF. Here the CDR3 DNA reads TGTGCCTGGAGTGTTACCGGGATCAATAATTCACCCCTCCACTTT.

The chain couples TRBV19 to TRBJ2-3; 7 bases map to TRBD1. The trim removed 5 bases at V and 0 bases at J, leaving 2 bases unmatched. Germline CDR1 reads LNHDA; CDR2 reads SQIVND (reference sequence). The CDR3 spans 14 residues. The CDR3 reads CASSPGQSTDTQYF. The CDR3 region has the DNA TGTGCCAGTAGTCCGGGACAGAGCACAGATACGCAGTATTTT.

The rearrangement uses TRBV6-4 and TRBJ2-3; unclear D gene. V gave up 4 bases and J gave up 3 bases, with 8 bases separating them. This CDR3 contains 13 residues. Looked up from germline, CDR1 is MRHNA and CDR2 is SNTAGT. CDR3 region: CASSGAPTDTQYF. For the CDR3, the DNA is TGTGCCAGCAGTGGGGCACCGACAGATACGCAGTATTTT.

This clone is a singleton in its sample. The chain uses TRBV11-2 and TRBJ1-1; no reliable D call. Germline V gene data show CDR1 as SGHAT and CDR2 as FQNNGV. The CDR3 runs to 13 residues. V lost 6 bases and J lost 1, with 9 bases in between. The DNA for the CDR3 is TGTGCCAGCAGTGGGCAGGAGAACACTGAAGCTTTCTTT. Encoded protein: CASSGQENTEAFF. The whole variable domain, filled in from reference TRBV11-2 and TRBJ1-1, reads EAGVAQSPRYKIIEKRQSVAFWCNPISGHATLYWYQQILGQGPKLLIQFQNNGVVDDSQLPKDRFSAERLKGVDSTLKIQPAKLEDSAVYLCASSGQENTEAFFGQGTRLTVV.

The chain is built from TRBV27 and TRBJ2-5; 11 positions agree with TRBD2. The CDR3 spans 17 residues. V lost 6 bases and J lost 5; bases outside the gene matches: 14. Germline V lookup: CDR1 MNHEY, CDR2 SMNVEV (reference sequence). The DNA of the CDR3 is TGTGCCAGCAGAACACGACTAGCGGGGCCGAGTAGGGAGACCCAGTACTTC. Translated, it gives CASRTRLAGPSRETQYF.

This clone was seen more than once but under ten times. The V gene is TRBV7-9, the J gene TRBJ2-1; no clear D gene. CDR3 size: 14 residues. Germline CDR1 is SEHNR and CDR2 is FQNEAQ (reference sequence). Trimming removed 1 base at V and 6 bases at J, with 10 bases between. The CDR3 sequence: CASSLDGSVNEQFF. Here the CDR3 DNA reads TGTGCCAGCAGCTTAGACGGGTCGGTCAATGAGCAGTTCTTC.

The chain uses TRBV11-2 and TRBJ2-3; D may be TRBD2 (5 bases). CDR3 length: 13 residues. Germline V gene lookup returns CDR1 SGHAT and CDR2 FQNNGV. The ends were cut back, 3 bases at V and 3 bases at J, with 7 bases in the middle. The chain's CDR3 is CASSFRETDTQYF. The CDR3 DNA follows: TGTGCCAGCAGCTTTAGGGAGACAGATACGCAGTATTTT.

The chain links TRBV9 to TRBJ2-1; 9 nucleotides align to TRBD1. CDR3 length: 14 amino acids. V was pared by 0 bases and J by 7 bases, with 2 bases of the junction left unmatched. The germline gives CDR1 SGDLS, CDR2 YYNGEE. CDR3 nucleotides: TGTGCCAGCAGCGTAGACAGGGGGCATAATGAGCAGTTCTTC. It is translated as CASSVDRGHNEQFF.

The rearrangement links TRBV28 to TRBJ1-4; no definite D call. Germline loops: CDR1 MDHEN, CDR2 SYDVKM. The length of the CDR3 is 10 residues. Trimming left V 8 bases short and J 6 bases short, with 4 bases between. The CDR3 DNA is TGTGCCAGCTCGGATGAAAAACTGTTTTTT. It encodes CASSDEKLFF. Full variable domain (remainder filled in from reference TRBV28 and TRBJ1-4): DVKVTQSSRYLVKRTGEKVFLECVQDMDHENMFWYRQDPGLGLRLIYFSYDVKMKEKGDIPEGYSVSREKKERFSLILESASTNQTSMYLCASSDEKLFFGSGTQLSVL.